These 27 T cell receptor beta chains share one sample of origin, sequenced in a study of immune evolution from preneoplasia to lung adenocarcinoma. Data came from immunoSEQ multiplex PCR; TCRdb stores just in-frame clones and leaves some out. The table includes several thousand clones, 65% to 90% detected once. What was sequenced was FFPE invasive lung adenocarcinoma tissue. These receptors originate from a person between 45 and 65 years old with lung adenocarcinoma.

The J gene is TRBJ1-1, the V gene TRBV15, with D unclear. The CDR3 loop spans 11 amino acids. Germline V gene data show CDR1 as LNHNV and CDR2 as YYDKDF (reference sequence). Trimming removed 5 bases from V and 1 base from J, with 2 bases in between. The CDR3 DNA sequence: TGTGCCACCAGCTGGAACACTGAAGCTTTCTTT. Its protein product is CATSWNTEAFF.

V is TRBV4-2 and J is TRBJ2-2, with 13 bases that match TRBD2. The CDR3 spans 17 residues. Trimming at V came to 2 bases and at J to 6 bases, leaving 6 bases not matched to a gene. Germline V gene sequence: CDR1 LGHNA, CDR2 YNFKEQ. The CDR3 sequence is CASSQPRTSGSAGELFF. The CDR3 nucleotides are TGTGCCAGCAGCCAACCCCGGACTAGCGGGAGTGCCGGGGAGCTGTTTTTT.

This clone was counted a few times. Other DNA sequences in this sample translate to the same CDR3. This chain connects TRBV28 to TRBJ2-7; the D gene is possibly TRBD2 (6 bases). The CDR3 is made up of 13 amino acids. With 6 bases removed from V and 4 bases from J, the gap between germline ends came to 13 bases. CDR1 and CDR2 (germline): MDHEN, SYDVKM. Here the CDR3 reads CASRAGGRYEQYF. In DNA, the CDR3 is TGTGCCAGCAGGGCCGGGGGAAGATACGAGCAGTACTTC.

CDR3 DNA sequence: TGTGCCAGCAGTGACAGGGGCAATCAGCCCCAGCATTTT. Amino acid sequence: CASSDRGNQPQHF. The rearrangement links TRBV2 to TRBJ1-5; the D gene is possibly TRBD1 (5 bases). The CDR3 consists of 13 residues. The V end lost 3 bases, the J end lost 2 bases, and 5 bases lay between the germline ends. The germline gives CDR1 SNHLY, CDR2 FYNNEI.

This sequence joins TRBV6-1 and TRBJ2-1; D gene unclear. Per the germline V gene, CDR1 is MNHNS and CDR2 is SASEGT. The V gene lost 2 bases and the J gene lost 9 bases, with 11 bases spanning the gap. This CDR3 spans 13 amino acids. In nucleotides, the CDR3 is TGTGCCAGCAGTGAAACTTATTTGGGTGAGCAGTTCTTC. Translation gives CASSETYLGEQFF.

The V and J genes are TRBV4-1 and TRBJ2-2, with D unresolved. Trimming shortened V by 3 bases and J by 7 bases, and 9 bases separated the two germline ends. Looked up from germline, CDR1 is MGHRA and CDR2 is YSYEKL. The CDR3 has 13 amino acids. DNA of the CDR3: TGCGCCAGCAGCCATCTGAGCATCGGGGAGCTGTTTTTT. Encoded protein: CASSHLSIGELFF.

This clone was recorded only once. The genes are TRBV21-1 and TRBJ1-2; TRBD1 was called by the table and not checked on the DNA. TRBV21-1 represents a pseudogene. This CDR3 comprises 11 residues. CDR3 DNA sequence: TGTGCCAGCAGCAAACAGGGTGGCTACACCTTC. It yields the protein CASSKQGGYTF.

There are a few counts of this clone. The chain combines TRBV6-1 with TRBJ2-7; TRBD1 might be the D (7 bases). Looked up from germline, CDR1 is MNHNS and CDR2 is SASEGT. The ends were cut back, 6 bases at V and 1 base at J, with 13 bases in the middle. The CDR3 is 14 amino acids. The CDR3 nucleotides read TGTGCCAGCAGCTCCAGGGGGGCTTCCTACGAGCAGTACTTC. Residues: CASSSRGASYEQYF.

The chain carries TRBV19 and TRBJ2-2, with unresolved D. CDR1 LNHDA and CDR2 SQIVND come from the germline V gene (reference sequence). The CDR3 length is 13 residues. V was pared by 3 bases and J by 3 bases, with 5 bases between. The CDR3 DNA reads TGTGCCAGTAGTATGACACACACCGGGGAGCTGTTTTTT. This sequence encodes CASSMTHTGELFF. The full variable domain, its missing parts supplied by reference TRBV19 and TRBJ2-2, is DGGITQSPKYLFRKEGQNVTLSCEQNLNHDAMYWYRQDPGQGLRLIYYSQIVNDFQKGDIAEGYSVSREKKESFPLTVTSAQKNPTAFYLCASSMTHTGELFFGEGSRLTVL.

The CDR3 DNA reads TGTGCCAGCAGCTTAACTGGGACTTCCTCCTACAATGAGCAGTTCTTC. Its protein product is CASSLTGTSSYNEQFF. V gene TRBV7-3 combines with J gene TRBJ2-1, with D possibly being TRBD2 (6 bases). In germline, CDR1 is SGHTA, CDR2 FQGTGA. V lost 0 bases and J 0 bases, leaving 9 bases between the germline ends. The CDR3 consists of 16 residues.

This clone was seen a single time. V and J are TRBV4-3 and TRBJ2-1; 9 positions match TRBD1. The CDR3 spans 15 residues. V lost 0 bases to trimming and J lost 6 bases; unmatched junction nucleotides: 3. Germline V lookup: CDR1 LGHNA, CDR2 YSLEER. The CDR3 is CASSQDRTGANEQFF. CDR3 DNA sequence: TGCGCCAGCAGCCAAGATCGGACAGGGGCCAATGAGCAGTTCTTC.

The chain employs TRBV19 and TRBJ2-2; possible D gene TRBD1, 5 bases. The CDR3 spans 15 residues. V lost 8 bases, J lost 0 bases, and 13 bases lay in between. Germline V gives CDR1 LNHDA, CDR2 SQIVND (reference sequence). CDR3 amino acids: CASSNQGPNTGELFF. In nucleotides, the CDR3 is TGTGCCAGTTCGAACCAGGGCCCGAACACCGGGGAGCTGTTTTTT. Variable domain in full (rest from reference TRBV19 and TRBJ2-2): DGGITQSPKYLFRKEGQNVTLSCEQNLNHDAMYWYRQDPGQGLRLIYYSQIVNDFQKGDIAEGYSVSREKKESFPLTVTSAQKNPTAFYLCASSNQGPNTGELFFGEGSRLTVL.

The chain recombines TRBV10-1 with TRBJ2-7; D is tentatively TRBD1 or TRBD2 (5 bases each). The CDR3 covers 13 residues. V was pared by 10 bases and J by 3 bases, with 16 bases between. Germline CDR1 and CDR2: WNHNN and SYGVQD (reference sequence). The CDR3 DNA follows: TGCGCCAATCCACCTCGGGACCTCTACGAGCAGTACTTC. This codes for CANPPRDLYEQYF.

This clone has only a few counts. The chain couples TRBV6-4 to TRBJ1-1; possible D gene TRBD1, 5 bases. The germline V gene has CDR1 MRHNA and CDR2 SNTAGT. V lost 6 bases, J lost 4 bases, and 27 bases lay in between. The CDR3 is 18 amino acids. The CDR3 DNA is TGTGCCAGCAGGGAGCTGACGATCCTGAACCTCGGGGGCACTGAAGCTTTCTTT. Translation gives CASRELTILNLGGTEAFF.

The rearrangement links TRBV11-3 to TRBJ1-2; D remains unclear. The CDR3 sequence is 17 residues long. V was clipped by 2 bases and J by 0 bases, with 16 bases between them. Germline V lookup: CDR1 SGHNT, CDR2 YENEEA. As DNA, the CDR3 is TGTGCCAGCAGCTTAAGACGGAGGAGTTGGACTAACTATGGCTACACCTTC. Translation gives CASSLRRRSWTNYGYTF.

The rearrangement uses TRBV28 and TRBJ1-1, with 7 bases lining up with TRBD1. The CDR3 runs 16 residues. Germline values: CDR1 MDHEN, CDR2 SYDVKM. The V gene end was trimmed by 3 bases and the J gene end by 6 bases; junction bases not matched to a gene: 13. The CDR3 loop reads CASSFEGRGKVSEAFF. CDR3 bases: TGTGCCAGCAGTTTCGAGGGCAGGGGGAAAGTTTCTGAAGCTTTCTTT.

The chain is built from TRBV28 and TRBJ1-4; TRBD1 might be the D (5 bases). This CDR3 is built from 15 residues. V dropped 2 bases and J dropped 0 bases, with 7 bases sitting between them. Looked up from germline, CDR1 is MDHEN and CDR2 is SYDVKM. The chain's CDR3 is CASSLDSTTNEKLFF. CDR3 in DNA: TGTGCCAGCAGTTTAGACAGTACAACTAATGAAAAACTGTTTTTT.

This clone was detected once. The rearrangement links TRBV29-1 to TRBJ1-1, with D maybe TRBD1 (5 bases). Germline V lookup: CDR1 SQVTM, CDR2 ANQGSEA. Trimming cost V 5 bases and J 1 base, with 8 bases left between them. The CDR3 sequence is 12 residues long. As DNA, the CDR3 is TGCAGCGTTTGGCAGGGGAACACTGAAGCTTTCTTT. Residues: CSVWQGNTEAFF. Together with reference TRBV29-1 and TRBJ1-1, the CDR3 gives the full variable domain: SAVISQKPSRDICQRGTSLTIQCQVDSQVTMMFWYRQQPGQSLTLIATANQGSEATYESGFVIDKFPISRPNLTFSTLTVSNMSPEDSSIYLCSVWQGNTEAFFGQGTRLTVV.

The chain links TRBV19 to TRBJ1-2; 9 nucleotides align to TRBD1. Germline V lookup: CDR1 LNHDA, CDR2 SQIVND (reference sequence). The CDR3 has 15 amino acids. The junction had 4 bases not matched to a gene; V was cut back by 4 bases and J by 1 base. The CDR3 reads CASSTGQGSNYGYTF. The CDR3 DNA is TGTGCCAGTAGTACCGGACAGGGGAGTAACTATGGCTACACCTTC.

The chain couples TRBV28 to TRBJ1-2; TRBD1 might be the D (5 bases). Germline V gene sequence: CDR1 MDHEN, CDR2 SYDVKM. Trimming pared 2 bases from V and 8 bases from J, leaving 9 bases between. This CDR3 has 12 residues. The DNA of the CDR3 is TGTGCCAGCAGTTTAGGAGGGGTCGGCTACACCTTC. Translation: CASSLGGVGYTF.

The chain is built from TRBV5-1 and TRBJ1-1, with D hard to call. From germline, CDR1 is SGHRS and CDR2 YFSETQ. CDR3 length: 16 residues. Deletions cut 0 bases from V and 0 bases from J, with 12 bases between. CDR3 residues: CASSLGVVTMNTEAFF. In DNA, the CDR3 is TGCGCCAGCAGCTTGGGGGTGGTGACCATGAACACTGAAGCTTTCTTT.

The rearrangement uses TRBV27 and TRBJ2-5; D is uncertain. The CDR3 has 12 residues. Germline CDR1 is MNHEY and CDR2 is SMNVEV (reference sequence). Trimming left V 5 bases short and J 5 bases short, with 9 bases between. The CDR3 loop reads CASSADWETQYF. The CDR3 nucleotides are TGTGCCAGCAGTGCTGACTGGGAGACCCAGTACTTC.

In its sample, this clone was seen once. V and J are TRBV5-1 and TRBJ2-2; a weak D match, TRBD2 (5 bases). Germline V CDR1 and CDR2: SGHRS, YFSETQ. V was clipped by 4 bases and J by 6 bases, with 16 bases between them. This CDR3 contains 15 residues. CDR3 region: CASSVRSTGAGELFF. For the CDR3, the DNA is TGCGCCAGCAGCGTCCGATCCACCGGGGCCGGGGAGCTGTTTTTT.

The chain combines TRBV19 with TRBJ1-1; D gene unclear. Germline V CDR1 and CDR2: LNHDA, SQIVND (reference sequence). V was trimmed by 5 bases and J by 5 bases, leaving 27 bases between them. This CDR3 region has 18 residues. The CDR3, as DNA: TGTGCCAGTAGTGGGCCAAATATGGCGGTCGGGATAATTACTGAAGCTTTCTTT. It encodes CASSGPNMAVGIITEAFF.

This sequence joins TRBV29-1 and TRBJ1-1; TRBD1 aligns across 7 bases. The V and J ends lost 7 bases and 11 bases, in that order; junction bases with no gene match: 16. CDR3 length: 13 amino acids. Germline V CDR1 and CDR2: SQVTM, ANQGSEA. The CDR3 DNA reads as TGCAGCGCGGGCGCTAACAGGGGAGAGGGGGCTTTCTTT. It encodes CSAGANRGEGAFF.

The chain uses TRBV2 and TRBJ2-3; D ambiguous. Germline lookup yields CDR1 SNHLY and CDR2 FYNNEI. V dropped 3 bases and J dropped 6 bases, with 13 bases sitting between them. CDR3 length equals 14 residues. The CDR3 sequence: CASSDLPPTDTQYF. The CDR3 bases are TGTGCCAGCAGTGACCTCCCCCCGACGGATACGCAGTATTTT. Complete variable domain (other parts from reference TRBV2 and TRBJ2-3): EPEVTQTPSHQVTQMGQEVILRCVPISNHLYFYWYRQILGQKVEFLVSFYNNEISEKSEIFDDQFSVERPDGSNFTLKIRSTKLEDSAMYFCASSDLPPTDTQYFGPGTRLTVL.

The rearrangement links TRBV11-2 to TRBJ1-3; maybe TRBD1 (5 bases). With 1 base removed from V and 3 bases from J, the gap between germline ends came to 10 bases. Germline-derived CDR1 and CDR2 are SGHAT and FQNNGV. The CDR3 has 15 amino acids. The CDR3, as DNA: TGTGCCAGCAGCTTAGTTGCAGGGCGTGGAAACACCATATATTTT. It translates to CASSLVAGRGNTIYF.